Below are 26 T cell receptor beta chains sequenced from a single sample in a study of blood T cell repertoires in COVID-19. Using immunoSEQ multiplex PCR, the repertoire was profiled, and TCRdb retains in-frame clones only, with some absent. The sample has fewer than 600,000 clones; roughly 90% are singletons. Sequenced input: PBMCs or T cells enriched from blood (not recorded which). These receptors were taken from a woman aged 40-49 years who had recovered from COVID-19.

This clone has a count of ten or more. Other DNA sequences in this specimen translate into the identical CDR3. The chain combines TRBV29-1 with TRBJ2-1; a weak D match, TRBD1 (5 bases). Trimming stripped 7 bases from V and 6 bases from J, with 13 bases between. This CDR3 is 12 amino acids long. Germline CDR1 reads SQVTM; CDR2 reads ANQGSEA. CDR3 sequence: CSGNRGPNEQFF. The CDR3 nucleotides are TGCAGCGGTAATAGGGGCCCCAATGAGCAGTTCTTC.

The chain employs TRBV7-7 and TRBJ1-1; no firm D call. V dropped 2 bases and J dropped 3 bases, with 7 bases sitting between them. The germline gives CDR1 SSHAT, CDR2 FNYEAQ (reference sequence). The length of the CDR3 is 13 residues. The chain's CDR3 is CASSLLIDTEAFF. CDR3 nucleotides: TGTGCCAGCAGCTTATTAATTGACACTGAAGCTTTCTTT.

The rearrangement uses TRBV6-1 and TRBJ1-5; D may be TRBD1 (6 bases). Trimming pared 3 bases from V and 4 bases from J, leaving 13 bases between. Germline-derived CDR1 and CDR2 are MNHNS and SASEGT. The CDR3 is 15 amino acids. In nucleotides, the CDR3 is TGTGCCAGCAGTGAGTCCGGGACACCGAATCAGCCCCAGCATTTT. Protein: CASSESGTPNQPQHF.

This clone was seen a single time. This chain connects TRBV27 to TRBJ1-1, with 9 bases matching TRBD1. V shed 3 bases and J 4 bases; nucleotides not matched to a gene: 6. The CDR3 has 15 amino acids. CDR1 and CDR2 from the germline V gene are MNHEY and SMNVEV (reference sequence). The CDR3 DNA sequence: TGTGCCAGCAGTTTCTACAGGGGGCGGGGCACTGAAGCTTTCTTT. It translates to CASSFYRGRGTEAFF.

This chain links TRBV7-7 with TRBJ2-1, with 9 nucleotides matching TRBD2. Germline V CDR1 and CDR2: SSHAT, FNYEAQ (reference sequence). The CDR3 is 15 residues long. V lost 2 bases to trimming and J lost 4 bases; unmatched junction nucleotides: 3. CDR3 bases: TGTGCCAGCAGCTTAAGTAGCGGGGGATACAATGAGCAGTTCTTC. This encodes CASSLSSGGYNEQFF. Based on the CDR3 plus reference TRBV7-7 and TRBJ2-1, the full variable domain is GAGVSQSPRYKVTKRGQDVTLRCDPISSHATLYWYQQALGQGPEFLTYFNYEAQPDKSGLPSDRFSAERPEGSISTLTIQRTEQRDSAMYRCASSLSSGGYNEQFFGPGTRLTVL.

This rearrangement joins TRBV11-3 to TRBJ2-5; possible D gene TRBD1, 6 bases. CDR1 is SGHNT, CDR2 YENEEA, per germline. The V end was cut by 5 bases, the J end by 5 bases, with 18 bases between. The length of the CDR3 is 15 residues. CDR3 region: CASSKWTVETETQYF. The CDR3 DNA follows: TGTGCCAGCAGCAAATGGACAGTAGAAACCGAGACCCAGTACTTC.

This clone was seen once. The rearrangement uses TRBV7-2 and TRBJ1-6; 8 nucleotides align to TRBD1. The CDR3 length is 13 residues. The germline V gene encodes CDR1 SGHTA and CDR2 FQGNSA. V trimming: 5 bases; J trimming: 9 bases; junction bases outside the gene matches: 3. The CDR3 is CASSRDRSSPLHF. The CDR3 DNA reads TGTGCCAGCAGCAGGGACAGGTCTTCACCCCTCCACTTT. The full variable domain, its missing parts supplied by reference TRBV7-2 and TRBJ1-6, is GAGVSQSPSNKVTEKGKDVELRCDPISGHTALYWYRQSLGQGLEFLIYFQGNSAPDKSGLPSDRFSAERTGGSVSTLTIQRTQQEDSAVYLCASSRDRSSPLHFGNGTRLTVT.

For the CDR3, the DNA is TGTGCCAGCACGAGAATGGACAGGGTCACCTACGAGCAGTACTTC. This gives the protein CASTRMDRVTYEQYF. The chain recombines TRBV5-6 with TRBJ2-7, with TRBD1 matching over 8 bases. The J segment lost 2 bases and the V segment lost 6 bases, leaving 10 bases of the junction unmatched. This CDR3 is built from 15 residues. Germline V gene data show CDR1 as SGHDT and CDR2 as YYEEEE.

This chain uses TRBV3-1 (or the pseudogene TRBV3-2) with TRBJ2-7; 8 bases fit TRBD1. From germline, CDR1 is LGHDT and CDR2 YNNKEL (reference sequence). The CDR3 is made up of 14 amino acids. After removal of 2 bases from V and 3 bases from J, the junction contained 3 bases not matched to a gene. Here the CDR3 DNA reads TGTGCCAGCAGCCAAAGGGACAGGATCTACGAGCAGTACTTC. It is translated as CASSQRDRIYEQYF.

The CDR3 region is CASSPDRVDYGYTF. In DNA, the CDR3 is TGTGCCAGCAGCCCGGACAGGGTGGACTATGGCTACACCTTC. The rearrangement joins TRBV4-2 to TRBJ1-2; 8 nucleotides line up with TRBD1. The V segment lost 4 bases and the J segment 3 bases; nucleotides outside the gene matches: 4. The CDR3 totals 14 residues. Germline V lookup: CDR1 LGHNA, CDR2 YNFKEQ.

V usage is TRBV3-1 (or the pseudogene TRBV3-2) and J usage is TRBJ2-2, with D perhaps TRBD1 (6 bases). Germline V gene sequence: CDR1 LGHDT, CDR2 YNNKEL (reference sequence). This CDR3 has 14 amino acids. CDR3 bases: TGTGCACACAGGGACGTATTTCGAACCGGGGAGCTGTTTTTT. Protein sequence: CAHRDVFRTGELFF.

J is TRBJ1-1 and V is TRBV27; D is possibly TRBD1 (5 bases). Germline V gene sequence: CDR1 MNHEY, CDR2 SMNVEV (reference sequence). CDR3 length equals 17 residues. Trimming removed 2 bases from V and 1 base from J, with 17 bases in between. Here the CDR3 reads CASSLKGVAAENTEAFF. As DNA, the CDR3 is TGTGCCAGCAGTTTAAAAGGGGTGGCAGCCGAGAACACTGAAGCTTTCTTT.

The rearrangement links TRBV19 to TRBJ1-5, with D perhaps TRBD1 (6 bases). V shed 3 bases and J shed 1 base, with 16 bases lying between them. CDR1 and CDR2 (germline): LNHDA, SQIVND (reference sequence). The CDR3 runs to 17 residues. Here the CDR3 reads CASSISHQGMSNQPQHF. CDR3 nucleotides: TGTGCCAGTAGTATCTCCCATCAGGGGATGAGCAATCAGCCCCAGCATTTT.

The rearrangement joins TRBV7-8 to TRBJ2-7; TRBD2 matches at 13 bases. Trimming took 3 bases from V and 7 from J; bases not matched to a gene: 21. The V gene's germline CDR1 is SGHVS and CDR2 FQNEAQ. CDR3 size: 20 residues. This CDR3 reads CASSFVLGNPGLAGQLEQYF. In nucleotides, the CDR3 is TGTGCCAGCAGCTTTGTTCTGGGTAATCCGGGACTAGCGGGACAGCTAGAGCAGTACTTC.

This chain uses TRBV6-5 with TRBJ2-1; D is unclear. CDR3 length: 16 residues. The germline gives CDR1 MNHEY, CDR2 SVGAGI. V was cut by 4 bases and J by 0 bases, with 13 bases left in between. CDR3 sequence reads: CASSSRFVSSYNEQFF. The CDR3 bases are TGTGCCAGCAGTTCTAGGTTCGTGAGCTCCTACAATGAGCAGTTCTTC.

The chain is built from TRBV18 and TRBJ1-1, with TRBD1 as a possible D gene (5 bases). Trimming shortened V by 0 bases and J by 7 bases, and 12 bases separated the two germline ends. Germline lookup yields CDR1 KGHSH and CDR2 LQKENI. The CDR3 runs 14 residues. The CDR3 region has the DNA TGTGCCAGCTCACCACCGTCAGGGTGGGTTGAAGCTTTCTTT. This gives the protein CASSPPSGWVEAFF. The whole variable domain, remainder taken from reference TRBV18 and TRBJ1-1, is NAGVMQNPRHLVRRRGQEARLRCSPMKGHSHVYWYRQLPEEGLKFMVYLQKENIIDESGMPKERFSAEFPKEGPSILRIQQVVRGDSAAYFCASSPPSGWVEAFFGQGTRLTVV.

This clone showed up just once. CDR3 loop: CATSRDLTGSNQPQHF. The CDR3 region has the DNA TGTGCCACCAGCAGAGATTTGACAGGGAGCAATCAGCCCCAGCATTTT. The chain is built from TRBV15 and TRBJ1-5; 7 bases align to TRBD1. Germline V gene data show CDR1 as LNHNV and CDR2 as YYDKDF (reference sequence). CDR3 size: 16 residues. The J segment lost 1 base and the V segment lost 0 bases, leaving 3 bases of the junction unmatched.

This chain uses TRBV5-6 with TRBJ1-2; no clear D gene. Trimming cost V 0 bases and J 2 bases, with 8 bases left between them. Germline values: CDR1 SGHDT, CDR2 YYEEEE. The CDR3 length is 14 residues. The CDR3 is CASSLETVNYGYTF. Written as DNA, the CDR3 is TGTGCCAGCAGCTTGGAAACAGTAAACTATGGCTACACCTTC.

V gene TRBV27 combines with J gene TRBJ1-1; a weak D match, TRBD1 (6 bases). The CDR3 contains 16 residues. Trimming took 3 bases from V and 2 from J, leaving 16 bases between them. Germline values: CDR1 MNHEY, CDR2 SMNVEV (reference sequence). The CDR3 bases are TGTGCCAGCAGTTTGCAGGCAGGGGAATTTAACACTGAAGCTTTCTTT. Translated: CASSLQAGEFNTEAFF.

J is TRBJ2-1 and V is TRBV7-9; D may be TRBD2 (6 bases). The CDR3 is 17 amino acids. Germline V CDR1 and CDR2: SEHNR, FQNEAQ (reference sequence). Between the trimmed V and J ends, which lost 5 bases and 1 base, there was a span of 18 bases. CDR3 DNA sequence: TGTGCCAGCAGCCTAGGGACTTCCACAAGGTCCTACAATGAGCAGTTCTTC. Its protein product is CASSLGTSTRSYNEQFF.

This clone has more than one count but fewer than ten. The gene calls are TRBV15 and TRBJ1-2; 10 bases fit TRBD1. Per the germline V gene, CDR1 is LNHNV and CDR2 is YYDKDF (reference sequence). The ends lost 6 bases at V and 4 bases at J; junction bases unmatched: 5. The CDR3 has 14 residues. The CDR3 loop reads CATSPGQGFYGYTF. As DNA, the CDR3 is TGTGCCACCAGTCCGGGACAGGGGTTCTATGGCTACACCTTC.

V and J are TRBV9 and TRBJ2-5, with 9 bases identical to TRBD1. This CDR3 contains 14 residues. Looked up from germline, CDR1 is SGDLS and CDR2 is YYNGEE. The ends lost 3 bases at V and 5 bases at J; junction bases unmatched: 5. This chain's CDR3 is CASSDDRGMETQYF. The CDR3 nucleotides are TGTGCCAGCAGCGACGACAGGGGGATGGAGACCCAGTACTTC. The full variable domain, in which reference TRBV9 and TRBJ2-5 provide the parts outside the CDR3, is DSGVTQTPKHLITATGQRVTLRCSPRSGDLSVYWYQQSLDQGLQFLIQYYNGEERAKGNILERFSAQQFPDLHSELNLSSLELGDSALYFCASSDDRGMETQYFGPGTRLLVL.

This clone was seen only once. The genes are TRBV30 and TRBJ1-5, with a weak D call TRBD1 (5 bases). This CDR3 contains 13 residues. Germline V gives CDR1 GTSNPN, CDR2 SVGIG (reference sequence). Trimming took off 1 base at V and 9 bases at J, with 13 bases between the two ends. CDR3 in DNA: TGTGCCTGGAGTGAGTCAGGGTCGGGGCCCCAGCATTTT. This gives the protein CAWSESGSGPQHF.

This sequence joins TRBV10-2 and TRBJ1-2; 9 bases agree with TRBD1. The V and J ends lost 2 bases and 8 bases, in that order; junction bases with no gene match: 6. Germline V gene data show CDR1 as WSHSY and CDR2 as SAAADI. The CDR3 extends over 14 amino acids. The CDR3 coding sequence is TGCGCCAGCAGTGAGGGCCGGACAGGGGTCGGCTACACCTTC. This translates into CASSEGRTGVGYTF.

The rearrangement links TRBV24-1 to TRBJ2-5; weak D call: TRBD2 (6 bases). This CDR3 is built from 14 residues. Deletions cut 3 bases from V and 0 bases from J, with 7 bases between. The V gene's germline CDR1 is KGHDR and CDR2 SFDVKD. The CDR3 nucleotides are TGTGCCACCAGTGATCGGGGGAACCAAGAGACCCAGTACTTC. This codes for CATSDRGNQETQYF.

This clone was seen a handful of times. J is TRBJ2-2 and V is TRBV30; D possibly corresponds to TRBD2 (6 bases). The CDR3 loop spans 12 amino acids. The germline V and J ends were trimmed by 8 bases and 4 bases, with 11 bases remaining between them. Germline V lookup: CDR1 GTSNPN, CDR2 SVGIG (reference sequence). The CDR3 DNA follows: TGTGCCATCAGCGGGTTCACCGGGGAGCTGTTTTTT. Residues: CAISGFTGELFF.